What follows describes a single T cell receptor beta chain. Its antigen is as yet unknown. Regarding time point: patch test 2, 6 weeks after DPC sensitization. Treatment given: therapeutic diphenylcyclopropenone sensitization with weekly scalp DPC. These data originate in a study of human T cells and chemical hapten exposure. Study-level information: In the roughly 24-week study, patients were dosed weekly with diphenylcyclopropenone on the scalp throughout. Study results and limitations: Among TCRs, those above 1 in 1000 frequency were unaffected by DPC sensitization.

Each CDR3 protein is one row after TCRdb ran MiXCR on the RACE reads. The repertoire has about 96,000 distinct CDR3 sequences, about 9% of them found once; the top ten carry approximately 2%. The receptor was isolated from a woman between 40 and 55 years old with alopecia areata. Some clones in this sample may be carry-over from other donors' samples. The sequencing here drew on whole blood, taken in connection with sensitization to the hapten diphenylcyclopropenone (DPC).

The CDR3 region is CSVGETQYF. CDR3 sequence (DNA): TGCAGCGTTGGTGAGACCCAGTACTTC. J is TRBJ2-5 and V is TRBV29-1; D is uncertain. Germline CDR1 SQVTM, CDR2 ANQGSEA. Between the trimmed V and J ends, which lost 4 bases and 5 bases, there was a span of 2 bases. The CDR3 consists of 9 residues.